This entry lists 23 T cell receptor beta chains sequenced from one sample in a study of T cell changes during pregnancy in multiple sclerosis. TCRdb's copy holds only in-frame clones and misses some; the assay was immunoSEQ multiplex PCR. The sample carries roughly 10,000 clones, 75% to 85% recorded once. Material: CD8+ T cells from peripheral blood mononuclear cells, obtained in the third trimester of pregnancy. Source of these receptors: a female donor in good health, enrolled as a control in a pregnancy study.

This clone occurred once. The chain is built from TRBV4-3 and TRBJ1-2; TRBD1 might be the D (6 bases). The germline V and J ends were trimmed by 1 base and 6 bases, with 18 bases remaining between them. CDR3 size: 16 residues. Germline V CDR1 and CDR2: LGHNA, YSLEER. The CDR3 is CASSQVQVRGFNGYTF. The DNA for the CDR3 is TGCGCCAGCAGCCAAGTCCAAGTCAGGGGTTTTAATGGCTACACCTTC.

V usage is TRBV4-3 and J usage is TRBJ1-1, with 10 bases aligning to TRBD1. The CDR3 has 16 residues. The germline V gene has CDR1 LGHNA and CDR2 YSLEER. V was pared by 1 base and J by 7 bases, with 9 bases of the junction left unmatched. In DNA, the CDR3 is TGCGCCAGCAGCCAAGGTTGGACAGGGGGAGGGGATGAAGCTTTCTTT. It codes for CASSQGWTGGGDEAFF.

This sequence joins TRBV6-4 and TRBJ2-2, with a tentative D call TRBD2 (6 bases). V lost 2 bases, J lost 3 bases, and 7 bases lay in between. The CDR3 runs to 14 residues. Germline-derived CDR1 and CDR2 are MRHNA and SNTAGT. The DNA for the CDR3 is TGTGCCAGCAGTGACCAGCGGGACACCGGGGAGCTGTTTTTT. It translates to CASSDQRDTGELFF.

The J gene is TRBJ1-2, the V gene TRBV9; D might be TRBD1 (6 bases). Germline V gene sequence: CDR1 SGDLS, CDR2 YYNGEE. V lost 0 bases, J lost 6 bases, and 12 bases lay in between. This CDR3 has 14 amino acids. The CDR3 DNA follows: TGTGCCAGCAGCGTAGGGACAGTGAGAGATGGCTACACCTTC. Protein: CASSVGTVRDGYTF.

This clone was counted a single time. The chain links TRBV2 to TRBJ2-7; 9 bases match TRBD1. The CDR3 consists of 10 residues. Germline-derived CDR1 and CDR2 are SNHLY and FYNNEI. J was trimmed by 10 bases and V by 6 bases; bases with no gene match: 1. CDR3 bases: TGTGCCAGCAGGGACAGGGGACAGTACTTC. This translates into CASRDRGQYF.

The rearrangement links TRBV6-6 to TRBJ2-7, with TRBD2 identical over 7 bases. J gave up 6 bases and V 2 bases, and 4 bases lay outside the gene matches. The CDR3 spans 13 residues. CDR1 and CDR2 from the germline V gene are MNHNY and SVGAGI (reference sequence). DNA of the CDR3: TGTGCCAGCAGTTACGGGGGAGGGCTCGAGCAGTACTTC. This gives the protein CASSYGGGLEQYF.

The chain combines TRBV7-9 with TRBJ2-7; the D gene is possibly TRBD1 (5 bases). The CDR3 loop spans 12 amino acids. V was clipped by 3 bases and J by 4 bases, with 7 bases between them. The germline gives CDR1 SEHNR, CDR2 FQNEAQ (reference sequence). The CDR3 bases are TGTGCCAGCAGCTTCGACAGATACGAGCAGTACTTC. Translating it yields CASSFDRYEQYF.

The CDR3: CAWSEGAGLGELFF. CDR3 DNA: TGTGCCTGGAGTGAAGGAGCCGGTCTAGGGGAGCTGTTTTTT. The genes are TRBV30 and TRBJ2-2; D is ambiguous. V was clipped by 1 base and J by 8 bases, with 14 bases between them. The CDR3 runs to 14 residues. Germline CDR1 reads GTSNPN; CDR2 reads SVGIG (reference sequence).

Here the CDR3 DNA reads TGTGCCAGCAGCGTAAAACTGGGCGGGGGCAATGAGCAGTTCTTC. The encoded protein is CASSVKLGGGNEQFF. This chain joins TRBV9 and TRBJ2-1; 7 nucleotides match TRBD2. In germline, CDR1 is SGDLS, CDR2 YYNGEE. Trimming at V came to 1 base and at J to 6 bases, leaving 7 bases not matched to a gene. The CDR3 sequence is 15 residues long.

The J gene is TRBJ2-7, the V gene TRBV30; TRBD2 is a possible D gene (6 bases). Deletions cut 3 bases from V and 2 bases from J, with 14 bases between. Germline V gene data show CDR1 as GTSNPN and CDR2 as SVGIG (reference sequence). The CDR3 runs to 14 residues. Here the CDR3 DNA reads TGTGCCTGGAGGCCGTGGAGGGCGACCTACGAGCAGTACTTC. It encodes CAWRPWRATYEQYF. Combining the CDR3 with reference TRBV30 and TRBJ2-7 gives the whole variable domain SQTIHQWPATLVQPVGSPLSLECTVEGTSNPNLYWYRQAAGRGLQLLFYSVGIGQISSEVPQNLSASRPQDRQFILSSKKLLLSDSGFYLCAWRPWRATYEQYFGPGTRLTVT.

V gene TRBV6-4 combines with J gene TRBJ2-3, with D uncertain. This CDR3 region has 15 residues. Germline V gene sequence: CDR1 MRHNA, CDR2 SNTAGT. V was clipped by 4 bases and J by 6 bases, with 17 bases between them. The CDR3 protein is CASSARVDLVDTQYF. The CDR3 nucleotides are TGTGCCAGCAGTGCCCGGGTAGACCTAGTGGATACGCAGTATTTT.

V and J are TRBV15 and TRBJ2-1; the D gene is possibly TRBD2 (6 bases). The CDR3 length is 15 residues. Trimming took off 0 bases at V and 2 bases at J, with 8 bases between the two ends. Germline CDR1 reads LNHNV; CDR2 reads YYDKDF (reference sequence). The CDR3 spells CATSRDREPYNEQFF. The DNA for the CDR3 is TGTGCCACCAGCAGAGATCGGGAGCCCTACAATGAGCAGTTCTTC.

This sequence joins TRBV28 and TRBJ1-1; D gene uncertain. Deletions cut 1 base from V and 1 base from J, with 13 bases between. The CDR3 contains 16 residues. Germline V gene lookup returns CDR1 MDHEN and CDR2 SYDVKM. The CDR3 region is CASSLFNSPPNTEAFF. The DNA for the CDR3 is TGTGCCAGCAGTTTATTCAATAGTCCCCCGAACACTGAAGCTTTCTTT.

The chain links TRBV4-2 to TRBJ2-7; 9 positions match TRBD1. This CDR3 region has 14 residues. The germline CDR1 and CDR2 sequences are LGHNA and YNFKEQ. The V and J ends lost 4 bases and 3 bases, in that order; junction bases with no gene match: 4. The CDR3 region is CASSPGTGLYEQYF. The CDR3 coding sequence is TGTGCCAGCAGCCCCGGGACAGGGCTCTACGAGCAGTACTTC.

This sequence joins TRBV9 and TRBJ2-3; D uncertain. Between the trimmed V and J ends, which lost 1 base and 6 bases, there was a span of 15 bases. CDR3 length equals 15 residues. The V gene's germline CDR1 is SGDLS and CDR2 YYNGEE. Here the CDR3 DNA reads TGTGCCAGCAGCGTAAGTCATCAACCCCAGGATACGCAGTATTTT. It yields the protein CASSVSHQPQDTQYF.

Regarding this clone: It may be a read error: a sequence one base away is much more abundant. The chain's CDR3 is CASSYSGGENTEAFF. Written as DNA, the CDR3 is TGTGCCAGCAGTTACTCAGGGGGGGAGAACACTGAAGCTTTCTTT. The rearrangement joins TRBV6-6 to TRBJ1-1; D possibly corresponds to TRBD1 (6 bases). The CDR3 consists of 15 residues. The V and J ends lost 0 bases and 1 base respectively, with 9 bases between them. In germline, CDR1 is MNHNY, CDR2 SVGAGI (reference sequence).

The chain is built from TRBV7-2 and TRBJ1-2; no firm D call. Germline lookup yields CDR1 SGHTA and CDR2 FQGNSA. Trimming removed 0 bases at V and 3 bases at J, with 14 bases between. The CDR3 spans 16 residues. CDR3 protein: CASSLALGSRDYGYTF. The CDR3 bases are TGTGCCAGCAGCTTAGCGCTCGGGTCACGCGACTATGGCTACACCTTC.

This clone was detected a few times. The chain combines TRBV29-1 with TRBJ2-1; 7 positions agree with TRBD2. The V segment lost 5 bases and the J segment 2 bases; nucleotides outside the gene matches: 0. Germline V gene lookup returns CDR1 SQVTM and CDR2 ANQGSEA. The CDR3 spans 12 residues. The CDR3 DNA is TGCAGCGTTCGGGGGGCCTACAATGAGCAGTTCTTC. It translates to CSVRGAYNEQFF.

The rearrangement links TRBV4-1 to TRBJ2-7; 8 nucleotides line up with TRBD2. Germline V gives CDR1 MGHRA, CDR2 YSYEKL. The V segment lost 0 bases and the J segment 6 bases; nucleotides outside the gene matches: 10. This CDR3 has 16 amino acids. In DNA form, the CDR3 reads TGCGCCAGCAGCCAAGATCCGGGACTAGAGTTTTCCGAGCAGTACTTC. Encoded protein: CASSQDPGLEFSEQYF.

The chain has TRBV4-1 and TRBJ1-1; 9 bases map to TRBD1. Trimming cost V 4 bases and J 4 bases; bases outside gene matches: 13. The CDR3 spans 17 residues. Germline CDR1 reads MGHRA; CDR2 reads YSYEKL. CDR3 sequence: CASSPRGQGPRGTEAFF. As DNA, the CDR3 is TGCGCCAGCAGCCCTAGGGGACAGGGTCCCCGGGGCACTGAAGCTTTCTTT.

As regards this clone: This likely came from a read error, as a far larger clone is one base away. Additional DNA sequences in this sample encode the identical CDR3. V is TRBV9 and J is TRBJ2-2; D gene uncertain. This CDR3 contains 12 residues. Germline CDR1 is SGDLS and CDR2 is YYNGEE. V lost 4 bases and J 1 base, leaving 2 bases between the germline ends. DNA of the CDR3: TGTGCCAGCAGCCTGAACACCGGGGAGCTGTTTTTT. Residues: CASSLNTGELFF.

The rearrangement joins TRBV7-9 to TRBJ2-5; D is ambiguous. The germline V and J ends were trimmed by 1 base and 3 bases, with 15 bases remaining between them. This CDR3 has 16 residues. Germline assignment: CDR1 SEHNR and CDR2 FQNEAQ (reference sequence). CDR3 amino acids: CASSLDRHGMEETQYF. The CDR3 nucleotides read TGTGCCAGCAGCTTAGATAGACACGGTATGGAAGAGACCCAGTACTTC.

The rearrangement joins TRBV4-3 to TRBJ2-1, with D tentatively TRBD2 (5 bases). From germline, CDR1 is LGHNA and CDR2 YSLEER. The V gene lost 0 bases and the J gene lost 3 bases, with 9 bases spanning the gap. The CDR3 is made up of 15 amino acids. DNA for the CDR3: TGCGCCAGCAGCCAAGACAGCGGCGACTACAATGAGCAGTTCTTC. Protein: CASSQDSGDYNEQFF.